Reported below is one T cell receptor (beta chain). Sample-barcoded 5' priming and a J-beta primer mix drove a second PCR of roughly 7 to 11 cycles. A template-switch adaptor that had 12 random nucleotides put a tag on each cDNA molecule. Each CDR3 protein is one row after TCRdb ran MiXCR on the 5' RACE reads. This sample has roughly 2 million distinct CDR3 sequences, with 49% found just once. This entry is derived from a study of blood T cells in healthy people across ages. A minimum of 5.5 micrograms of total RNA was extracted per sample. V dropped 4 bases and J dropped 2; count of bases not matched to a gene: 9. CDR3 length: 16 amino acids. CDR1 and CDR2 from the germline V gene are MNHNS and SASEGT.

This chain connects TRBV6-1 to TRBJ2-7, with 9 nucleotides matching TRBD1. What was sequenced was blood. The TCR originated in a woman between 40 and 55 years old in good health. The CDR3 DNA reads TGTGCCAGCAGTGTCCGGAGGACAGGGGCAACCTACGAGCAGTACTTC. As protein: CASSVRRTGATYEQYF.